This entry lists 32 T cell receptor beta chains sequenced from one sample in a study of T cells in Graves' hyperthyroidism and ophthalmopathy. RNA transcripts gave rise to amplified TCR beta CDR3 regions. TCR CDR3 underwent first-round RT-PCR with the HTBI primer set. MiXCR was run by TCRdb on the multiplex PCR reads, yielding one entry per CDR3 protein. The sample lists hundreds of thousands of distinct CDR3 sequences; roughly a sixth were seen once. The sample consisted of blood. These receptors all come from a woman younger than 35 with Graves' ophthalmopathy.

The chain is built from TRBV5-6 and TRBJ2-5; no firm D call. V was trimmed by 0 bases and J by 5 bases, leaving 5 bases between them. Germline assignment: CDR1 SGHDT and CDR2 YYEEEE. This CDR3 region has 12 residues. The CDR3 loop reads CASSLASETQYF. The CDR3 bases are TGTGCCAGCAGCTTGGCTTCGGAGACCCAGTACTTC.

This clonotype came up many times. J is TRBJ1-1 and V is TRBV20-1; TRBD1 agrees at 12 bases. The CDR3 extends over 14 amino acids. J lost 5 bases, V lost 5 bases, and 6 bases had no gene match. Looked up from germline, CDR1 is DFQATT and CDR2 is SNEGSKA (reference sequence). CDR3 in amino acids: CSARDRGLQTEAFF. DNA of the CDR3: TGCAGTGCTCGGGACAGGGGGCTGCAGACTGAAGCTTTCTTT.

The chain combines TRBV27 with TRBJ2-3; weak D call: TRBD1 (5 bases). In germline, CDR1 is MNHEY, CDR2 SMNVEV (reference sequence). The V gene lost 4 bases and the J gene lost 2 bases, with 13 bases spanning the gap. The CDR3 totals 15 residues. CDR3 bases: TGTGCCAGCAGTTCCTGGGGCGGAATCACAGATACGCAGTATTTT. Protein product: CASSSWGGITDTQYF.

This clonotype was found many times. The chain uses TRBV20-1 and TRBJ1-1, with TRBD1 as a possible D gene (5 bases). Trimming took off 6 bases at V and 4 bases at J, with 15 bases between the two ends. Germline V gives CDR1 DFQATT, CDR2 SNEGSKA (reference sequence). This CDR3 is built from 13 residues. CDR3 coding DNA: TGCAGTGCGCCCGCAGAGGGGCTCACTGAAGCTTTCTTT. The encoded protein is CSAPAEGLTEAFF.

The J gene is TRBJ1-5, the V gene TRBV19, with a possible D match to TRBD1 (5 bases). CDR3 size: 15 residues. Deletions cut 5 bases from V and 3 bases from J, with 14 bases between. Germline V gene data show CDR1 as LNHDA and CDR2 as SQIVND (reference sequence). The CDR3, as DNA: TGTGCCAGTAGTGGAGGCCAGGGTTACAATCAGCCCCAGCATTTT. This translates into CASSGGQGYNQPQHF.

Ten or more counts support this clonotype. The CDR3 is CAISLGQSEGAFF. The CDR3 nucleotides read TGTGCCATCAGTCTTGGTCAATCGGAGGGAGCTTTCTTT. The chain is built from TRBV10-3 and TRBJ1-1; D gene uncertain. The CDR3 spans 13 residues. The ends were cut back, 5 bases at V and 10 bases at J, with 17 bases in the middle. From germline, CDR1 is ENHRY and CDR2 SYGVKD.

V and J are TRBV18 and TRBJ2-7; 10 bases fit TRBD2. V was clipped by 5 bases and J by 4 bases; unmatched bases: 17. The CDR3 runs to 18 residues. Germline CDR1 is KGHSH and CDR2 is LQKENI. In DNA, the CDR3 is TGTGCCAGCTCAACCGGAGCGGCGGGGGGACTAGCGCCTTACGAGCAGTACTTC. It yields the protein CASSTGAAGGLAPYEQYF.

This clonotype was found many times. This chain uses TRBV6-1 with TRBJ2-6; 8 bases are shared with TRBD1. Germline V gene sequence: CDR1 MNHNS, CDR2 SASEGT. The CDR3 extends over 18 amino acids. The J segment lost 0 bases and the V segment lost 6 bases, leaving 10 bases of the junction unmatched. The CDR3 loop reads CASSATGTGFSGANVLTF. CDR3 in DNA: TGTGCCAGCAGCGCTACCGGGACAGGCTTCTCTGGGGCCAACGTCCTGACTTTC.

In its sample, this clonotype was seen many times. The chain links TRBV20-1 to TRBJ1-1; no definite D call. The V end was cut by 0 bases, the J end by 5 bases, with 16 bases between. The CDR3 contains 15 residues. CDR1 and CDR2 from the germline V gene are DFQATT and SNEGSKA (reference sequence). The CDR3 bases are TGCAGTGCTAGAGAGGCAGCCTCCCGGGTGACTGAAGCTTTCTTT. Its translation is CSAREAASRVTEAFF.

This clonotype was seen only a few times. CDR3 amino acids: CASSRTSGGSYEQYF. DNA for the CDR3: TGTGCCAGCAGTCGGACTAGCGGGGGCTCATACGAGCAGTACTTC. The chain recombines TRBV6-1 with TRBJ2-7; 13 bases line up with TRBD2. CDR1 and CDR2 (germline): MNHNS, SASEGT. The V segment lost 5 bases and the J segment 4 bases; nucleotides outside the gene matches: 5. CDR3 length equals 15 residues.

This clonotype appeared many times. The J gene is TRBJ1-1, the V gene TRBV15; D is undetermined. CDR3 length equals 14 residues. CDR1 and CDR2 (germline): LNHNV, YYDKDF (reference sequence). V was clipped by 3 bases and J by 4 bases, with 12 bases between them. The DNA of the CDR3 is TGTGCCACCAGCAGGGACCTTCGGGGCACTGAAGCTTTCTTT. Protein sequence: CATSRDLRGTEAFF.

This clonotype came up a few times. V and J are TRBV4-2 and TRBJ2-1, with 8 bases aligning to TRBD2. The V and J ends lost 1 base and 9 bases, in that order; junction bases with no gene match: 17. The germline gives CDR1 LGHNA, CDR2 YNFKEQ. The CDR3 spans 18 residues. The CDR3 sequence: CASSQGGLTGGPSGEQFF. In nucleotides, the CDR3 is TGTGCCAGCAGCCAAGGGGGATTAACGGGAGGGCCCTCAGGTGAGCAGTTCTTC.

Notes on this clonotype: Because it lacks the conserved phenylalanine or tryptophan at the end, this CDR3 is likely a read error. J is TRBJ1-1 and V is TRBV7-2; D may be TRBD1 (5 bases). Germline CDR1 is SGHTA and CDR2 is FQGNSA. CDR3 length: 13 residues. V lost 3 bases and J 4 bases, leaving 9 bases between the germline ends. DNA for the CDR3: TGTGCCAGCAGCTTCGGGGGTGGCACTGAAGCTTTCCTT. It translates to CASSFGGGTEAFL.

This clonotype was found many times. The rearrangement joins TRBV30 to TRBJ1-6; D is ambiguous. The V gene lost 0 bases and the J gene lost 2 bases, with 8 bases spanning the gap. The length of the CDR3 is 15 residues. CDR1 and CDR2 from the germline V gene are GTSNPN and SVGIG (reference sequence). The CDR3 DNA sequence: TGTGCCTGGAGTGTAGAGAACACCTATAATTCACCCCTCCACTTT. Translated: CAWSVENTYNSPLHF.

This clonotype was observed at least ten times. The rearrangement uses TRBV11-1 and TRBJ2-3; 8 nucleotides line up with TRBD2. V shed 5 bases, J shed 4 bases, and the junction held 8 bases outside the gene matches. The CDR3 runs to 15 residues. Germline values: CDR1 SGHAT, CDR2 FQDESV (reference sequence). The CDR3 reads CASSDQREFADTQYF. The DNA of the CDR3 is TGTGCCAGCAGCGATCAGCGGGAGTTCGCAGATACGCAGTATTTT.

At least ten counts were recorded for this clonotype. J is TRBJ2-3 and V is TRBV12-3 or TRBV12-4; D might be TRBD1 (5 bases). The V and J ends lost 3 bases and 0 bases respectively, with 19 bases between them. The CDR3 is 18 amino acids. CDR3 in DNA: TGTGCCAGCAGTTTGGACCTCAGGGCCACCCGGAGCACAGATACGCAGTATTTT. Translating it yields CASSLDLRATRSTDTQYF.

In its sample, this clonotype was seen many times. The rearrangement uses TRBV12-3 or TRBV12-4 and TRBJ1-5; D unclear. The CDR3 totals 12 residues. The V and J ends lost 5 bases and 6 bases respectively, with 8 bases between them. The CDR3 is CASSRVGQPQHF. The CDR3 nucleotides are TGTGCCAGCAGTCGGGTCGGTCAGCCCCAGCATTTT.

This clonotype occurred a few times. An end of the junction differs from the germline gene, which may be a read error. In DNA, the CDR3 is TGTGCCAGCAGAGAAGGGACTAGCGGATACTACGAGCAGTACTTC. Its translation: CASREGTSGYYEQYF. This chain uses TRBV6-1 with TRBJ2-7; 11 bases agree with TRBD2. Germline V lookup: CDR1 MNHNS, CDR2 SASEGT. The CDR3 has 15 residues.

This clonotype showed up many times. CDR3 sequence reads: CSARVGGRGTEAFF. CDR3 coding DNA: TGCAGTGCTAGAGTTGGGGGGCGCGGGACTGAAGCTTTCTTT. The chain employs TRBV20-1 and TRBJ1-1, with D possibly being TRBD1 (6 bases). Germline CDR1 DFQATT, CDR2 SNEGSKA (reference sequence). The ends were cut back, 1 base at V and 5 bases at J, with 14 bases in the middle. CDR3 length: 14 amino acids.

This chain connects TRBV7-9 to TRBJ1-2, with D tentatively TRBD1 (6 bases). The CDR3 sequence is 15 residues long. The germline gives CDR1 SEHNR, CDR2 FQNEAQ (reference sequence). The V end was cut by 1 base, the J end by 2 bases, with 11 bases between. DNA for the CDR3: TGTGCCAGCAGCTTAGAAGGGGGAGGAAACTATGGCTACACCTTC. Encoded protein: CASSLEGGGNYGYTF.

The table lists this clonotype with a few counts. The chain uses TRBV30 and TRBJ2-2; the match to TRBD2 covers 13 bases. Germline V gene lookup returns CDR1 GTSNPN and CDR2 SVGIG (reference sequence). The CDR3 loop spans 18 amino acids. The trim removed 2 bases at V and 5 bases at J, leaving 11 bases unmatched. The CDR3 DNA follows: TGTGCCTGGAGTCCAGGACTAGCGGGGGCCCCGGGGACCGGGGAGCTGTTTTTT. This gives the protein CAWSPGLAGAPGTGELFF.

This clonotype was detected many times. This sequence joins TRBV13 and TRBJ1-6, with a possible D match to TRBD1 (6 bases). The V gene lost 5 bases and the J gene lost 8 bases, with 7 bases spanning the gap. The CDR3 contains 12 residues. CDR1 and CDR2 from the germline V gene are PRHDT and FYEKMQ (reference sequence). CDR3 in amino acids: CASSQGYSPLHF. CDR3 DNA: TGTGCCAGCAGCCAGGGGTATTCACCCCTCCACTTT.

The chain has TRBV6-1 and TRBJ2-3; D is ambiguous. The V end was cut by 4 bases, the J end by 0 bases, with 11 bases between. This CDR3 region has 15 residues. Germline V gives CDR1 MNHNS, CDR2 SASEGT. The CDR3 sequence: CASSGSGVSTDTQYF. Here the CDR3 DNA reads TGTGCCAGCAGTGGCTCGGGTGTGAGCACAGATACGCAGTATTTT.

The V gene is TRBV20-1, the J gene TRBJ1-1; D possibly corresponds to TRBD1 (5 bases). The V end lost 3 bases, the J end lost 2 bases, and 13 bases lay between the germline ends. The germline CDR1 and CDR2 sequences are DFQATT and SNEGSKA (reference sequence). CDR3 length: 14 amino acids. The CDR3 region is CSASYRTSNTEAFF. For the CDR3, the DNA is TGCAGTGCTAGTTACCGGACATCCAACACTGAAGCTTTCTTT.

The chain carries TRBV9 and TRBJ2-4; 7 bases map to TRBD2. The V segment lost 4 bases and the J segment 0 bases; nucleotides outside the gene matches: 10. The CDR3 extends over 17 amino acids. CDR1 SGDLS and CDR2 YYNGEE come from the germline V gene. The CDR3 coding sequence is TGTGCCAGCAGCCCCACCTCTAGCGGTTTAGCCAAAAACATTCAGTACTTC. This gives the protein CASSPTSSGLAKNIQYF.

This clonotype was seen a few times. This chain uses TRBV12-3 or TRBV12-4 with TRBJ2-7; a weak D match, TRBD1 (6 bases). V dropped 6 bases and J dropped 1 base, with 10 bases sitting between them. The CDR3 covers 13 residues. The CDR3 sequence: CASRSQGSYEQYF. Written as DNA, the CDR3 is TGTGCCAGCAGATCCCAGGGGTCCTACGAGCAGTACTTC.

The V and J genes are TRBV28 and TRBJ1-6; 10 nucleotides match TRBD1. Trimming at V came to 7 bases and at J to 5 bases, leaving 5 bases not matched to a gene. This CDR3 has 15 amino acids. CDR1 and CDR2 (germline): MDHEN, SYDVKM. CDR3: CASTRQGADNSPLHF. CDR3 bases: TGTGCCAGCACCCGACAGGGGGCGGATAATTCACCCCTCCACTTT.

The genes are TRBV9 and TRBJ1-2; 10 bases agree with TRBD1. The CDR3 spans 15 residues. Per the germline V gene, CDR1 is SGDLS and CDR2 is YYNGEE. The J segment lost 6 bases and the V segment lost 3 bases, leaving 8 bases of the junction unmatched. In DNA, the CDR3 is TGTGCCAGCAGCGGGCCCGGGACAGGGGATAATGGCTACACCTTC. Its translation: CASSGPGTGDNGYTF.

This clonotype was seen once. A read error may account for a junction end that differs from germline. CDR3 DNA sequence: TGTGCCAGCAGGGGGACTAGCGGGGGGATCGGGGAGCTGTCTTTT. Amino acids: CASRGTSGGIGELSF. The rearrangement joins TRBV2 to TRBJ2-2; 15 bases align to TRBD2. The CDR3 is 15 amino acids. Germline CDR1 is SNHLY and CDR2 is FYNNEI.

V and J are TRBV5-1 and TRBJ1-4; maybe TRBD1 (5 bases). Germline V gene lookup returns CDR1 SGHRS and CDR2 YFSETQ. Trimming took 0 bases from V and 3 from J, leaving 15 bases between them. The CDR3 is 17 residues long. CDR3 sequence (DNA): TGCGCCAGCAGCTTGGATGGCAGGGTGTCTGCTAATGAAAAACTGTTTTTT. Amino acid sequence: CASSLDGRVSANEKLFF.

Details on this clonotype: A much more abundant neighbour one base away suggests this may be a read error. The genes are TRBV2 and TRBJ1-5; no reliable D call. Germline V gene data show CDR1 as SNHLY and CDR2 as FYNNEI. V lost 7 bases and J lost 2, with 9 bases in between. This CDR3 spans 13 amino acids. CDR3 region: CASTNYGNQPQHF. In nucleotides, the CDR3 is TGTGCCAGCACCAACTATGGCAATCAGCCCCAGCATTTT.

V is TRBV7-6 and J is TRBJ1-4, with TRBD1 matching over 9 bases. Trimming removed 5 bases from V and 11 bases from J; junction bases left unmatched: 6. CDR3 length: 13 residues. Germline V lookup: CDR1 SGHVS, CDR2 FNYEAQ. Written as DNA, the CDR3 is TGTGCCAGCAGCCTCGACAGGGGGGGTAAACTGTTTTTT. As protein: CASSLDRGGKLFF.